This T cell receptor beta chain was identified during a study of cytomegalovirus exposure and HLA in healthy donors. Looking at the study overall: The same platform as the roughly 630 first-cohort repertoires was used for the roughly 130 validation repertoires, a later analysis reported.

The donors were part of the validation cohort of roughly 110 subjects. That cohort was separate from the first cohort, which comprised 666 subjects. Regarding this clone: The target antigen is unknown.

Study-wide results and caveats: Cytomegalovirus status was reportedly diagnosed by the classifier with high specificity and sensitivity.

With 5 bases removed from V and 1 base from J, the gap between germline ends came to 17 bases. Germline loops: CDR1 LNHDA, CDR2 SQIVND (reference sequence). The CDR3 loop spans 16 amino acids. Assay: immunoSEQ multiplex PCR; the TCRdb copy retains only in-frame clones and omits some. The table shows about 43,000 clones, with 90% to 95% occurring only once. The chain is built from TRBV19 and TRBJ1-1, with D possibly matching TRBD1 (6 bases). Source material: PBMCs. This TCR was sampled from a man between 18 and 29 years old in good health and CMV-seronegative. The CDR3 here is CASSPALDRRNTEAFF. CDR3 DNA: TGTGCCAGTAGTCCCGCCCTGGACAGAAGGAACACTGAAGCTTTCTTT. The full variable domain, completed using reference TRBV19 and TRBJ1-1, is DGGITQSPKYLFRKEGQNVTLSCEQNLNHDAMYWYRQDPGQGLRLIYYSQIVNDFQKGDIAEGYSVSREKKESFPLTVTSAQKNPTAFYLCASSPALDRRNTEAFFGQGTRLTVV.